This T cell receptor beta chain appears in the sequencing data of a study of T cell responses to AZD1222 COVID-19 vaccine. TCRdb's copy holds only in-frame clones and misses some; the assay was immunoSEQ multiplex PCR. The table includes about 140,000 clones, about 92% detected once. Germline loops: CDR1 SGHRS, CDR2 YFSETQ. J lost 4 bases, V lost 4 bases, and 7 bases had no gene match. The CDR3 runs to 15 residues. With respect to this clone: Antigen specificity is unknown.

Study-level findings and limits: In all cases, repertoires were sampled only after the peak T cell response. Along spike, vaccine-associated CD4 TCRs were found throughout, with dominance at 160-218 and 743-854. Vaccination with two AZD1222 doses was followed by a rise in Spike-specific TCR breadth and depth. Among those given AZD1222, only 6 or 7 were seropositive at baseline.

The material sequenced was peripheral blood, taken 28 days after the second AZD1222 dose. The receptor's source is an adult who received the AZD1222 COVID-19 vaccine. The genes are TRBV5-1 and TRBJ2-3, with 9 bases that match TRBD2. Written as DNA, the CDR3 is TGCGCCAGCAGCCTCGGGACTAGCATATCAGATACGCAGTATTTT. Its protein is CASSLGTSISDTQYF. Complete variable domain (other parts from reference TRBV5-1 and TRBJ2-3): KAGVTQTPRYLIKTRGQQVTLSCSPISGHRSVSWYQQTPGQGLQFLFEYFSETQRNKGNFPGRFSGRQFSNSRSEMNVSTLELGDSALYLCASSLGTSISDTQYFGPGTRLTVL.